This TCR beta chain stems from a study of cytotoxic CD8 clonotypes in ibrutinib-treated CLL. A word on this clone: Its specificity is not known.

General study findings and limits: Clonality (at baseline) was higher than in age-matched healthy donors and tracked circulating CD8+ T-cell counts.

The V gene's germline CDR1 is SGDLS and CDR2 YYNGEE. The germline V and J ends were trimmed by 3 bases and 6 bases, with 9 bases remaining between them. The CDR3 runs to 12 residues. TCRdb keeps only in-frame clones here, not all; method: immunoSEQ multiplex PCR. The data hold over 70,000 clones, with 86% observed a single time. Here the sequenced sample was PBMCs, taken before ibrutinib treatment. The genes are TRBV9 and TRBJ2-5; no reliable D call. The source is a human donor with chronic lymphocytic leukemia. The CDR3 DNA sequence: TGTGCCAGCAGCGGCACCCCGCAGACCCAGTACTTC. Translating it yields CASSGTPQTQYF.